This T cell receptor (beta chain) is drawn from a study of blood T cell repertoires in COVID-19. Turning to the study itself: Collection of acute and convalescent COVID-19 samples took place in the United States, Italy and Spain. PBMCs, B-cell-depleted T cells, or T cells were the source of the cDNA or gDNA that made up the material.

The authors' processing: Amplification from reference gene primers served as the basis for estimated nucleated cell counts. The assay was immunoSEQ multiplex PCR, and TCRdb's table has in-frame clones only and misses some. V and J calls and clone size are as listed in that table; D and trimming were resolved from the DNA. The sample has roughly 290,000 clones; more than 70% are singletons. There are a few counts of this clone. Per the germline V gene, CDR1 is SGHRS and CDR2 is YFSETQ. V lost 2 bases, J lost 4 bases, and 12 bases lay in between. The CDR3 length is 14 residues. Sequencing used peripheral blood. The chain uses TRBV5-1 and TRBJ1-1; possible D gene TRBD1, 6 bases. The sequence came from a woman aged 45-65 years who had recovered from COVID-19. The CDR3 nucleotides are TGCGCCAGCAGCTTACAGGGTCAGGCCACTGAAGCTTTCTTT. It codes for CASSLQGQATEAFF.